The 23 T cell receptor beta chains given below trace back to one sample, sequenced in a study of cytomegalovirus exposure and HLA in healthy donors (dated 2017 in TCRdb). The library was prepared using the immunoSEQ multiplex PCR assay. Drawn from immuneACCESS, this table holds only the in-frame rearrangements with V and J called that TCRdb kept. Clones are partly lost; checked studies trace under half to an unresolved V gene and leave the rest unexplained. The sample records about 150,000 clones, about nine tenths of which are singletons. The ten largest account for 0.6% to 0.85% of the sample. Input material: PBMCs. The source of these receptors is a man younger than 30 in good health and CMV-seronegative.

The J gene is TRBJ1-4, the V gene TRBV7-8, with D unclear. V gave up 5 bases and J gave up 1 base, with 8 bases separating them. From germline, CDR1 is SGHVS and CDR2 FQNEAQ. The CDR3 covers 14 residues. DNA for the CDR3: TGTGCCAGCAGCCCAACGGTAACTAATGAAAAACTGTTTTTT. Translated, it gives CASSPTVTNEKLFF.

J is TRBJ2-5 and V is TRBV25-1; D is possibly TRBD2 (5 bases). V lost 8 bases, J lost 5 bases, and 9 bases lay in between. The germline V gene has CDR1 MGHDK and CDR2 SYGVNS. CDR3 length equals 11 residues. The CDR3 region has the DNA TGTGCCAGCCTAGCCAGGGAGACCCAGTACTTC. This codes for CASLARETQYF.

V is TRBV4-1 and J is TRBJ2-1, with 8 bases lining up with TRBD2. CDR3 length: 15 amino acids. Trimming removed 1 base from V and 15 bases from J; junction bases left unmatched: 14. CDR1 is MGHRA, CDR2 YSYEKL, per germline. For the CDR3, the DNA is TGCGCCAGCAGCCAAGTAGCGGGAAGCTCTATGATGTTGTTCTTC. Translation gives CASSQVAGSSMMLFF.

The chain uses TRBV7-3 and TRBJ1-3; TRBD1 aligns across 8 bases. The germline V gene has CDR1 SGHTA and CDR2 FQGTGA. Losses at the gene ends were 5 bases for V and 9 bases for J; bases not matched to a gene: 6. The CDR3 is made up of 13 amino acids. CDR3 loop: CASSPDRESTIYF. In nucleotides, the CDR3 is TGTGCCAGCAGCCCGGACAGGGAGTCCACCATATATTTT.

The rearrangement joins TRBV19 to TRBJ1-4; D not resolved. With 5 bases removed from V and 7 bases from J, the gap between germline ends came to 14 bases. CDR1 and CDR2 (germline): LNHDA, SQIVND (reference sequence). This CDR3 comprises 14 residues. The DNA for the CDR3 is TGTGCCAGTAGTTCGTACCCCCGGGGTGAAAAACTGTTTTTT. Translation: CASSSYPRGEKLFF.

This rearrangement joins TRBV15 to TRBJ2-1; D might be TRBD2 (5 bases). Germline CDR1 LNHNV, CDR2 YYDKDF (reference sequence). This CDR3 is 16 amino acids long. Trimming took off 1 base at V and 3 bases at J, with 13 bases between the two ends. CDR3 sequence (DNA): TGTGCCACCAGCAGAGGAACATATGGAGGCTACAATGAGCAGTTCTTC. Its protein is CATSRGTYGGYNEQFF.

The gene calls are TRBV7-2 and TRBJ2-7, with D possibly matching TRBD2 (5 bases). Germline-derived CDR1 and CDR2 are SGHTA and FQGNSA. The CDR3 totals 13 residues. The V end lost 1 base, the J end lost 3 bases, and 7 bases lay between the germline ends. The CDR3 DNA follows: TGTGCCAGCAGCTTAGGAGGGTACTACGAGCAGTACGTC. Translating gives CASSLGGYYEQYV.

V gene TRBV27 combines with J gene TRBJ2-2; the match to TRBD1 covers 8 bases. CDR1 is MNHEY, CDR2 SMNVEV, per germline (reference sequence). The CDR3 length is 15 residues. V shed 6 bases and J 3 bases; nucleotides not matched to a gene: 6. The CDR3 region is CASRAGQADTGELFF. The CDR3 coding sequence is TGTGCCAGCAGGGCGGGACAGGCGGACACCGGGGAGCTGTTTTTT.

The V gene is TRBV19, the J gene TRBJ2-3, with 8 positions matching TRBD1. The CDR3 consists of 15 residues. Germline values: CDR1 LNHDA, CDR2 SQIVND (reference sequence). Unmatched junction bases numbered 7, after V lost 7 bases and J lost 1 base. CDR3: CASTQGARGTDTQYF. The CDR3 DNA sequence: TGTGCCAGTACCCAGGGGGCGCGAGGCACAGATACGCAGTATTTT.

The chain couples TRBV7-9 to TRBJ2-7; D remains ambiguous. The V end was cut by 8 bases, the J end by 3 bases, with 17 bases between. Germline V gene sequence: CDR1 SEHNR, CDR2 FQNEAQ (reference sequence). This CDR3 has 14 residues. For the CDR3, the DNA is TGTGCCAGCCAAAGGGCGGCAGGAGACTACGAGCAGTACGTC. It codes for CASQRAAGDYEQYV.

The chain links TRBV9 to TRBJ2-2; TRBD1 aligns across 7 bases. The junction had 12 bases not matched to a gene; V was cut back by 3 bases and J by 4 bases. The CDR3 contains 17 residues. Germline V gene data show CDR1 as SGDLS and CDR2 as YYNGEE. The DNA of the CDR3 is TGTGCCAGCAGCGCGTCGCCCCGACAGGGTGGCACCGGGGAGCTGTTTTTT. Translating it yields CASSASPRQGGTGELFF.

A word on this clone: This CDR3 is also generated by other DNA sequences in the sample. V is TRBV9 and J is TRBJ1-2, with D possibly being TRBD1 (5 bases). The CDR3 loop spans 13 amino acids. V lost 0 bases and J 2 bases, leaving 5 bases between the germline ends. CDR1 and CDR2 (germline): SGDLS, YYNGEE. The DNA for the CDR3 is TGTGCCAGCAGCGTAGACAGGAACTATGGCTACACCTTC. Translating it yields CASSVDRNYGYTF.

The chain combines TRBV6-6 with TRBJ1-5; the D gene is possibly TRBD1 (5 bases). CDR1 is MNHNY and CDR2 is SVGAGI in the germline V gene (reference sequence). V was cut by 7 bases and J by 1 base, with 17 bases left in between. This CDR3 has 16 amino acids. CDR3 amino acids: CASNPRGGGSNQPQHF. The CDR3 DNA sequence: TGTGCCAGCAACCCACGGGGGGGTGGAAGCAATCAGCCCCAGCATTTT.

This clone has a handful of counts. V and J are TRBV11-2 and TRBJ2-7; D gene ambiguous. The CDR3 has 13 residues. V was shortened by 1 base and J by 2 bases, with 6 bases between the two germline ends. Germline lookup yields CDR1 SGHAT and CDR2 FQNNGV. The CDR3 region is CASSLGQTYEQYF. DNA of the CDR3: TGTGCCAGCAGCTTAGGGCAGACCTACGAGCAGTACTTC.

The chain is built from TRBV30 and TRBJ1-4, with 8 bases that match TRBD1. Germline CDR1 GTSNPN, CDR2 SVGIG (reference sequence). V shed 1 base, J shed 9 bases, and the junction held 4 bases outside the gene matches. The length of the CDR3 is 13 residues. The CDR3 DNA follows: TGTGCCTGGAGTGGGACAGGGTGGAAAAAACTGTTTTTT. It encodes CAWSGTGWKKLFF.

V usage is TRBV5-4 and J usage is TRBJ2-7, with D tentatively TRBD2 (7 bases). The CDR3 contains 16 residues. Germline CDR1 reads SGHNT; CDR2 reads YYREEE (reference sequence). Trimming took off 4 bases at V and 0 bases at J, with 17 bases between the two ends. The CDR3 loop is CASSPAGASASYEQYV. The CDR3 DNA reads as TGTGCCAGCAGCCCGGCGGGGGCTAGCGCCTCCTACGAGCAGTACGTC.

This clone was observed once. The chain combines TRBV5-1 with TRBJ2-1, with TRBD2 identical over 9 bases. V was clipped by 4 bases and J by 7 bases; unmatched bases: 9. The V gene's germline CDR1 is SGHRS and CDR2 YFSETQ. This CDR3 comprises 15 residues. The CDR3 protein is CASSTGLASVNEQFF. In DNA, the CDR3 is TGCGCCAGCAGCACCGGACTAGCGAGTGTGAATGAGCAGTTCTTC.

The chain has TRBV27 and TRBJ1-1; 9 nucleotides agree with TRBD1. This CDR3 region has 19 residues. V dropped 5 bases and J dropped 1; count of bases not matched to a gene: 17. CDR1 MNHEY and CDR2 SMNVEV come from the germline V gene (reference sequence). This CDR3 reads CASSRQGGGAGRPNTEAFF. CDR3 sequence (DNA): TGTGCCAGCAGTCGACAGGGGGGCGGGGCGGGTCGGCCGAACACTGAAGCTTTCTTT.

The chain is built from TRBV4-1 and TRBJ2-3, with 10 bases aligning to TRBD1. Germline loops: CDR1 MGHRA, CDR2 YSYEKL. CDR3 length equals 16 residues. The trim removed 4 bases at V and 3 bases at J, leaving 7 bases unmatched. The CDR3 sequence is CASSRGTGETTDTQYF. CDR3 DNA sequence: TGCGCCAGCAGCCGCGGGACAGGGGAGACAACAGATACGCAGTATTTT.

V gene TRBV7-9 combines with J gene TRBJ1-3, with D perhaps TRBD1 (6 bases). The CDR3 is 16 residues long. Per germline, CDR1 SEHNR and CDR2 FQNEAQ (reference sequence). Trimming took 4 bases from V and 4 from J, leaving 17 bases between them. The CDR3 here is CASSYRLQGLGNTIYF. As DNA, the CDR3 is TGTGCCAGCAGCTACCGCCTACAGGGTCTGGGAAACACCATATATTTT.

The rearrangement joins TRBV7-2 to TRBJ1-3, with D hard to call. This CDR3 comprises 13 residues. The V and J ends lost 1 base and 5 bases respectively, with 6 bases between them. CDR1 is SGHTA and CDR2 is FQGNSA in the germline V gene. This CDR3 reads CASSLVPRNTIYF. CDR3 nucleotides: TGTGCCAGCAGCTTAGTCCCTAGAAACACCATATATTTT. Variable domain in full (rest from reference TRBV7-2 and TRBJ1-3): GAGVSQSPSNKVTEKGKDVELRCDPISGHTALYWYRQSLGQGLEFLIYFQGNSAPDKSGLPSDRFSAERTGGSVSTLTIQRTQQEDSAVYLCASSLVPRNTIYFGEGSWLTVV.

The genes are TRBV5-6 and TRBJ2-1, with a weak D call TRBD1 (6 bases). Germline-derived CDR1 and CDR2 are SGHDT and YYEEEE. The CDR3 has 14 residues. Trimming took 3 bases from V and 6 from J, leaving 13 bases between them. CDR3 in amino acids: CASSWLQGPNEQFF. Here the CDR3 DNA reads TGTGCCAGCAGCTGGTTACAGGGACCCAATGAGCAGTTCTTC.

This rearrangement joins TRBV5-1 to TRBJ2-7; 11 positions agree with TRBD1. The CDR3 covers 16 residues. Germline values: CDR1 SGHRS, CDR2 YFSETQ. V lost 4 bases, J lost 5 bases, and 11 bases stayed unmatched. The CDR3 DNA follows: TGCGCCAGCAGCCCCCGGGGGACAGGGGGTCCGAACGAGCAGTACTTC. As protein: CASSPRGTGGPNEQYF.